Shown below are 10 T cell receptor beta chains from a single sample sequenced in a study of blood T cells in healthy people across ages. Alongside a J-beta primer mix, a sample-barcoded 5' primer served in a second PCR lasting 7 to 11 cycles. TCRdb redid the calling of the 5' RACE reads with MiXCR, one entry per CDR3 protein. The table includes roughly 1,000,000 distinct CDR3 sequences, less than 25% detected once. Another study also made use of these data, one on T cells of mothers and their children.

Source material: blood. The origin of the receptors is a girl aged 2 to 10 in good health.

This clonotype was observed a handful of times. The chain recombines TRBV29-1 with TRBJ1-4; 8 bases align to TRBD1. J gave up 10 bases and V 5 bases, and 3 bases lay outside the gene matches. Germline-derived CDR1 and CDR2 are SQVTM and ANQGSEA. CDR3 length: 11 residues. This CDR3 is CSVLGQGKLFF. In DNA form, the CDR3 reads TGCAGCGTTCTAGGACAGGGAAAACTGTTTTTT.

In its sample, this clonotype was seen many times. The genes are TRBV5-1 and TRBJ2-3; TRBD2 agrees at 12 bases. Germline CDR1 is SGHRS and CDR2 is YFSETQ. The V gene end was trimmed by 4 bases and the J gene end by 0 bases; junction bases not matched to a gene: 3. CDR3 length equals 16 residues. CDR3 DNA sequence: TGCGCCAGCAGCCCAGGGACTAGCGGGAGCACAGATACGCAGTATTTT. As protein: CASSPGTSGSTDTQYF.

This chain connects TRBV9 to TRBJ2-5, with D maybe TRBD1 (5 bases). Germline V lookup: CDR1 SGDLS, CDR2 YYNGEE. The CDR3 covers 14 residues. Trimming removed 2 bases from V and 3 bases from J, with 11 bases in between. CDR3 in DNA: TGTGCCAGCAGCGTTTGGACACTGAAAGAGACCCAGTACTTC. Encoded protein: CASSVWTLKETQYF. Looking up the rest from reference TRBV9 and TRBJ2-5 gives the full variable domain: DSGVTQTPKHLITATGQRVTLRCSPRSGDLSVYWYQQSLDQGLQFLIQYYNGEERAKGNILERFSAQQFPDLHSELNLSSLELGDSALYFCASSVWTLKETQYFGPGTRLLVL.

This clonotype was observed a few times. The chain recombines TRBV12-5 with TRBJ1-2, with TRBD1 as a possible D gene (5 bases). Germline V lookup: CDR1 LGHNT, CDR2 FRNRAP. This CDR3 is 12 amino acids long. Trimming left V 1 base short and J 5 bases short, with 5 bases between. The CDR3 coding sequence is TGTGCTAGTGGTTTGGCAGGGTATGGCTACACCTTC. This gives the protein CASGLAGYGYTF.

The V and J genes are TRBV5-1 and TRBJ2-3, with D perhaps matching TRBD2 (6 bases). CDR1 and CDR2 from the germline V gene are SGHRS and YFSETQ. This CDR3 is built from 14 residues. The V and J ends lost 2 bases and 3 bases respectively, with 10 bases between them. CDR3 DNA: TGCGCCAGCAGCTTTTCGGGGACTACAGATACGCAGTATTTT. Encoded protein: CASSFSGTTDTQYF.

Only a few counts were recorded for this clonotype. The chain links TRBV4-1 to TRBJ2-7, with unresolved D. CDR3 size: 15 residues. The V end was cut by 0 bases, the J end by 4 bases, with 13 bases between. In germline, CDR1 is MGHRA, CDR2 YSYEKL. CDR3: CASSQDGLPHYEQYF. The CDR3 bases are TGCGCCAGCAGCCAAGATGGGCTTCCCCATTACGAGCAGTACTTC.

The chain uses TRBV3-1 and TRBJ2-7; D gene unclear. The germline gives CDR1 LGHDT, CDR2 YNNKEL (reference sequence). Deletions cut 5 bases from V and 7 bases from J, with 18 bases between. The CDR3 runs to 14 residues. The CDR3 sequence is CASSNGVSYEEQYF. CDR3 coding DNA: TGTGCCAGCAGCAACGGAGTGTCCTACGAGGAGCAGTACTTC.

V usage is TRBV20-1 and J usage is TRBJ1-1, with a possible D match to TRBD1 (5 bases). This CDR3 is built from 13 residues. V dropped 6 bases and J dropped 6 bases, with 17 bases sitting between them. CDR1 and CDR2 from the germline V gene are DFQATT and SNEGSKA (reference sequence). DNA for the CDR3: TGCAGTGCAGGCGGGACCCTCGACGCTGAAGCTTTCTTT. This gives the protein CSAGGTLDAEAFF.

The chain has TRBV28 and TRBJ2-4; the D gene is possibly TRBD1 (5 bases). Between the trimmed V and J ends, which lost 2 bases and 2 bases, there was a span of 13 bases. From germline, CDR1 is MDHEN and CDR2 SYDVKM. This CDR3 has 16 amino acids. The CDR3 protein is CASSLTQVMSKNIQYF. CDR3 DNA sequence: TGTGCCAGCAGTTTAACACAGGTTATGTCCAAAAACATTCAGTACTTC.

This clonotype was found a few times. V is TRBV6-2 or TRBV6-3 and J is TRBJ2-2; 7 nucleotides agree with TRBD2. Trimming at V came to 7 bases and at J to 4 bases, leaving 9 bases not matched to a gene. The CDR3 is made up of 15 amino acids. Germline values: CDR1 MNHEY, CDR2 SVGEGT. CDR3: CASIHPRGSTGELFF. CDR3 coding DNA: TGTGCCAGCATTCACCCGCGGGGGAGCACCGGGGAGCTGTTTTTT.